This T cell receptor (beta chain) was captured in a study of T cell responses to AZD1222 COVID-19 vaccine. Study outcomes and limitations: Just a handful of people given AZD1222 tested seropositive at baseline.

CDR1 is MNHEY and CDR2 is SVGAGI in the germline V gene. V gave up 1 base and J gave up 4 bases; unmatched junction bases: 2. This CDR3 comprises 14 residues. Profiled with immunoSEQ multiplex PCR; TCRdb holds only in-frame clones, not every one. The table includes about 150,000 clones, 80% to 95% detected once. A single count supports this clone. Its antigen is unidentified. The sample here was peripheral blood, taken 28 days after the second AZD1222 dose. This receptor was taken from an adult who received the AZD1222 COVID-19 vaccine. J is TRBJ2-7 and V is TRBV6-5; 9 bases align to TRBD1. The CDR3 loop reads CASSYLGQGYEQYF. The CDR3 region has the DNA TGTGCCAGCAGTTACTTGGGACAGGGATACGAGCAGTACTTC.